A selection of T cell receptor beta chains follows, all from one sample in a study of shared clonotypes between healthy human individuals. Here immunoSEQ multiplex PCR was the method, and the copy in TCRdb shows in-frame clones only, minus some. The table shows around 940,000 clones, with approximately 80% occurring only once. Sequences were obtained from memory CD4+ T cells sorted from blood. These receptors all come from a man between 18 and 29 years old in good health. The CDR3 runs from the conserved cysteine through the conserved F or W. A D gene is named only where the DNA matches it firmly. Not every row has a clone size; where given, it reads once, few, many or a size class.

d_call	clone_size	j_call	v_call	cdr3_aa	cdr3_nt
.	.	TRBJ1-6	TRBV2	CALKDQHMTPLHF	TGTGCCCTAAAAGACCAGCATATGACACCCCTCCACTTT
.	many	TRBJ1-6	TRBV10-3	CAIARDNSPLHF	TGTGCCATCGCCAGGGATAATTCACCCCTCCACTTT
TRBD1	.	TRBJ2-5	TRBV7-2	CASSPDRKETQYF	TGTGCCAGCAGCCCGGACAGGAAGGAGACCCAGTACTTC
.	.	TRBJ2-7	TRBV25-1	CASRGKGEQYF	TGTGCCAGCAGGGGTAAGGGAGAGCAGTACTTC
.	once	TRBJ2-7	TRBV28	CASRFSGGTYEQYF	TGTGCCAGCAGATTCTCAGGGGGGACCTACGAGCAGTACTTC
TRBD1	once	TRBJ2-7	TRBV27	CASTLREQGQSGPWF	TGTGCCAGCACCCTTAGGGAACAGGGACAGTCGGGGCCTTGGTTC
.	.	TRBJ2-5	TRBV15	CATSRVPGAQETQYF	TGTGCCACCAGCAGAGTCCCAGGGGCTCAAGAGACCCAGTACTTC
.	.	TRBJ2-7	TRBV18	CASSPGHNYEQYF	TGTGCCAGCTCACCGGGACATAACTACGAGCAGTACTTC
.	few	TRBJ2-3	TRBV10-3	CAISDIKSSTDTQYF	TGTGCCATCAGTGATATTAAGTCAAGCACAGATACGCAGTATTTT
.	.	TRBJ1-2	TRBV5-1	CASSLDPNYGYTF	TGCGCCAGCAGCTTGGACCCTAACTATGGCTACACCTTC
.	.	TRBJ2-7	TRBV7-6	CASSLGVSPLIYEQYF	TGTGCCAGCAGCTTAGGGGTTAGCCCCCTAATTTACGAGCAGTACTTC
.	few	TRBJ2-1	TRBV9	CASSVALVRDNEQFF	TGTGCCAGCAGCGTAGCCCTGGTCCGGGACAATGAGCAGTTCTTC
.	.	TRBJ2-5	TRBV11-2	CASSPGTTSFETQYF	TGTGCCAGCAGCCCAGGAACAACTAGCTTTGAGACCCAGTACTTC
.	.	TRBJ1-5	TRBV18	CASSPPGGQPQHF	TGTGCCAGCTCACCACCCGGGGGGCAGCCCCAGCATTTT
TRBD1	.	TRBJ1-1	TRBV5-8	CASTPGVDRGWRNTEAFF	TGTGCCAGCACCCCCGGGGTCGACAGGGGGTGGCGAAATACTGAAGCTTTCTTT
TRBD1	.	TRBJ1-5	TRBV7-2	CASSTQGGQPQHF	TGTGCCAGCAGCACCCAGGGGGGCCAGCCCCAGCATTTT
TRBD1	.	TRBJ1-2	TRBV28	CASSYGQGASYGYTF	TGTGCCAGCAGTTATGGACAGGGGGCGAGCTATGGCTACACCTTC
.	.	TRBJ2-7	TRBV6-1	CASGAGGTYEQYF	TGTGCCAGCGGGGCAGGAGGGACCTACGAGCAGTACTTC
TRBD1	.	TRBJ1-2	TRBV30	CAWRQGANSNYGYTF	TGTGCCTGGAGACAGGGGGCGAACTCTAACTATGGCTACACCTTC
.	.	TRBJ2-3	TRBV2	CASSEALTWAPSTDTQYF	TGTGCCAGCAGTGAAGCGCTTACCTGGGCCCCAAGCACAGATACGCAGTATTTT
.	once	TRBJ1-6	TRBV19	CASHPSSSYNSPLHF	TGTGCCAGTCACCCTTCCAGCTCCTATAATTCACCCCTCCACTTT